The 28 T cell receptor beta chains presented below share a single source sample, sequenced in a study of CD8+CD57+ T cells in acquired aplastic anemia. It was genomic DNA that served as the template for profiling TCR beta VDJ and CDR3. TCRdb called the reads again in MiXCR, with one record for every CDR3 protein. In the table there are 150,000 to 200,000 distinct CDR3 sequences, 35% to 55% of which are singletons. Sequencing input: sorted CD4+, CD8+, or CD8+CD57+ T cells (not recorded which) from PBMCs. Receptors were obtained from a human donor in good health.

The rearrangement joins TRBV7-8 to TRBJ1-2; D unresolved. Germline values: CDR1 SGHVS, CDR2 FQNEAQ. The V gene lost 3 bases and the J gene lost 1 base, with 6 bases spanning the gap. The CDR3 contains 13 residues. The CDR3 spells CASSLDVNYGYTF. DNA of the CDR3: TGTGCCAGCAGCTTGGATGTTAACTATGGCTACACCTTC.

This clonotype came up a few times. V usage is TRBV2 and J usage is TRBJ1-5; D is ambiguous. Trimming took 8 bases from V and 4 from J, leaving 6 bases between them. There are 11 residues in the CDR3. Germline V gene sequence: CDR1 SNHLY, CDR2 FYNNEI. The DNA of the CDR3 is TGTGCCAGCGGGGTTAATCAGCCCCAGCATTTT. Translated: CASGVNQPQHF.

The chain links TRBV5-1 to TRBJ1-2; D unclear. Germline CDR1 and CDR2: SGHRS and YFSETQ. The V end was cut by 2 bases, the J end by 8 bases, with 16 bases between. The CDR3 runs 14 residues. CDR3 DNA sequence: TGCGCCAGCAGCTTCGACGCGGCCTTTGGAGGCTACACCTTC. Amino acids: CASSFDAAFGGYTF.

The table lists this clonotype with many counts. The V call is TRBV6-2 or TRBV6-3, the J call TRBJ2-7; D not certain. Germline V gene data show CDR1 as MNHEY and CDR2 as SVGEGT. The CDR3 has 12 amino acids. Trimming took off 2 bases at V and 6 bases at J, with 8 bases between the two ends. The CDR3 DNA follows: TGTGCCAGCAGTTACCCCCGGGTCGAGCAGTACTTC. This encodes CASSYPRVEQYF.

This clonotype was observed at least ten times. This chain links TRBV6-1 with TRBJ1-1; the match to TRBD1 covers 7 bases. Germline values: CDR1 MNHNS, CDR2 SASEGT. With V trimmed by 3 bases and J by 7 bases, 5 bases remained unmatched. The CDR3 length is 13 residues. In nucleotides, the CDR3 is TGTGCCAGCAGTGAGTCGGGACAGCGTGAAGCTTTCTTT. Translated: CASSESGQREAFF.

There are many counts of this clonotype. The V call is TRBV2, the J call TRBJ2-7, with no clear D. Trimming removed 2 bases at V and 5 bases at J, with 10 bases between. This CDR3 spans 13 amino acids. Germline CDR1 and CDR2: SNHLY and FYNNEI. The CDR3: CASSERRLDEQYF. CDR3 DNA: TGTGCCAGCAGTGAAAGAAGGTTGGACGAGCAGTACTTC.

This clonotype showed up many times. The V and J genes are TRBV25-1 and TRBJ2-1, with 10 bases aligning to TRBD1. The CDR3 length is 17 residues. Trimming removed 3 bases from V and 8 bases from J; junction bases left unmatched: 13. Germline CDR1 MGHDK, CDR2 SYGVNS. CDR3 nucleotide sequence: TGTGCCAGCAGTGATTCGCCCGGGGACAGGGGAGGTTATGAGCAGTTCTTC. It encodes CASSDSPGDRGGYEQFF.

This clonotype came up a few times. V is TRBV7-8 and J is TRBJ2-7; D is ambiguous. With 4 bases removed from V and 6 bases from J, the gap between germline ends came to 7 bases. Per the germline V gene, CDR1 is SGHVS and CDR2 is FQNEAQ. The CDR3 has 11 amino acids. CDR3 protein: CASSSIGEQYF. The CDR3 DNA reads TGTGCCAGCAGCTCTATCGGCGAGCAGTACTTC.

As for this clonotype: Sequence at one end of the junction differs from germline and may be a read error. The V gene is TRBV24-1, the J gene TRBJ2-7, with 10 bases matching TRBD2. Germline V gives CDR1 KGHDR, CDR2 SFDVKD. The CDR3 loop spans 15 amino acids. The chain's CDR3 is CASSDLRLAGYEQYF. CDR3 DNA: TGTGCCAGCAGTGACCTTAGACTAGCGGGCTACGAGCAGTACTTC.

This CDR3 is CASSEGRWGNQPQHF. The CDR3, as DNA: TGTGCCAGCAGTGAGGGCAGGTGGGGCAATCAGCCCCAGCATTTT. The J gene is TRBJ1-5, the V gene TRBV6-1; no clear D gene. The germline V gene has CDR1 MNHNS and CDR2 SASEGT. Trimming took off 3 bases at V and 2 bases at J, with 11 bases between the two ends. This CDR3 contains 15 residues.

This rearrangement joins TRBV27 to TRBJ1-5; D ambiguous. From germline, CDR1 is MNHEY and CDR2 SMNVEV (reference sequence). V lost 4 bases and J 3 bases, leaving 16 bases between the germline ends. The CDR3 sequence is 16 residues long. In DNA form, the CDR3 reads TGTGCCAGCAGTTCCTCCCGGGGTAGCTTCAATCAGCCCCAGCATTTT. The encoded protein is CASSSSRGSFNQPQHF.

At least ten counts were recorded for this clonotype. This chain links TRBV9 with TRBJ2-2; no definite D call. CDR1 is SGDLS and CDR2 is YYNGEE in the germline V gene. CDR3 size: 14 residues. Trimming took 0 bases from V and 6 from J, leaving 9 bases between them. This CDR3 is CASSVVKFPGELFF. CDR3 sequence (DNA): TGTGCCAGCAGCGTAGTTAAGTTCCCCGGGGAGCTGTTTTTT.

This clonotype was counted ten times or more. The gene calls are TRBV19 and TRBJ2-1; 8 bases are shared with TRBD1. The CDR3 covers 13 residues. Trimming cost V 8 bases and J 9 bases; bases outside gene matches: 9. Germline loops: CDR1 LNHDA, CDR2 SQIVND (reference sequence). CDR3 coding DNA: TGTGCCAGTGTACGGAGACAGGGGTTTGAGCAGTTCTTC. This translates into CASVRRQGFEQFF.

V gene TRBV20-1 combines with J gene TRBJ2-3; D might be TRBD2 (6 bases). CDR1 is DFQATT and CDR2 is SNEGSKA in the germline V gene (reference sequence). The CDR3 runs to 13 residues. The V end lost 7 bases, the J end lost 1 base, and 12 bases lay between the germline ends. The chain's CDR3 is CSGEVAGTDTQYF. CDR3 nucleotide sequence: TGCAGTGGGGAGGTAGCGGGCACAGATACGCAGTATTTT.

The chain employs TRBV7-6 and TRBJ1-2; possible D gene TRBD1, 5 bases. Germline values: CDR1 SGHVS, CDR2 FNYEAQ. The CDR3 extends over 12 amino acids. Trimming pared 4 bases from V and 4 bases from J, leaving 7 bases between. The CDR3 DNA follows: TGTGCCAGCAGCTCACAGGCCTATGGCTACACCTTC. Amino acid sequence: CASSSQAYGYTF.

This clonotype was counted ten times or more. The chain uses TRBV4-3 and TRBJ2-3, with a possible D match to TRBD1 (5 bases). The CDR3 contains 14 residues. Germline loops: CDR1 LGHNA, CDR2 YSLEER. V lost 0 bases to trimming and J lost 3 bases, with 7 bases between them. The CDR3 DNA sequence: TGCGCCAGCAGCCAAGAACCAGGGACAGATACGCAGTATTTT. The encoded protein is CASSQEPGTDTQYF.

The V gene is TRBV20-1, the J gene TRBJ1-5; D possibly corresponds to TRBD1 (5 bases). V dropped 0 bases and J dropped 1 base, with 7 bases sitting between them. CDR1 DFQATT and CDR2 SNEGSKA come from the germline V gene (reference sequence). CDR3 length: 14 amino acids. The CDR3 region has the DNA TGCAGTGCTAGAGATTGGGGCAGCAATCAGCCCCAGCATTTT. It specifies CSARDWGSNQPQHF.

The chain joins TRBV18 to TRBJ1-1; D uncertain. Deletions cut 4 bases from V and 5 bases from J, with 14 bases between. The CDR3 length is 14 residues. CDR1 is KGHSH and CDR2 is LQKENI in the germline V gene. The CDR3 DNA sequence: TGTGCCAGCTCACGAGTTCCCCCCCCGACTGAAGCTTTCTTT. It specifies CASSRVPPPTEAFF.

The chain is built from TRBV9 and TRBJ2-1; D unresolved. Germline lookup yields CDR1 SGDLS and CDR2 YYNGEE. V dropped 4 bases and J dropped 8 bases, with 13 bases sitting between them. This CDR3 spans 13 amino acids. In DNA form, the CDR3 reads TGTGCCAGCAGCCACGATTTTGGCGATGAGCAGTTCTTC. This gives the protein CASSHDFGDEQFF.

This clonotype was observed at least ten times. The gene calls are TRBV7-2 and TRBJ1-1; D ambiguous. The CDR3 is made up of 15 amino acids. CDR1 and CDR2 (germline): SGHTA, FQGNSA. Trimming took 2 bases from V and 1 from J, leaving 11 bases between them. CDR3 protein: CASSLLWNSNTEAFF. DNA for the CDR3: TGTGCCAGCAGCTTATTGTGGAACTCGAACACTGAAGCTTTCTTT.

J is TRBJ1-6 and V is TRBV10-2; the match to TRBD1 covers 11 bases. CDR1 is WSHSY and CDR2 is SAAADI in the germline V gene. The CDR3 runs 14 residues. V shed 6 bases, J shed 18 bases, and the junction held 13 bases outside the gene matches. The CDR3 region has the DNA TGCGCCAGCAGCACTGGACAGGGGGCAGTTGGATCCCACTTT. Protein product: CASSTGQGAVGSHF.

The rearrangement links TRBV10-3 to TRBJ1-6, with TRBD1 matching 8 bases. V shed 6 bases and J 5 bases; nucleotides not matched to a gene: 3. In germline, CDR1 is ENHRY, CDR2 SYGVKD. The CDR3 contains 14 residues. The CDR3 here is CAIRPTGDNSPLHF. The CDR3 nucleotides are TGTGCCATCAGACCGACAGGGGATAATTCACCCCTCCACTTT.

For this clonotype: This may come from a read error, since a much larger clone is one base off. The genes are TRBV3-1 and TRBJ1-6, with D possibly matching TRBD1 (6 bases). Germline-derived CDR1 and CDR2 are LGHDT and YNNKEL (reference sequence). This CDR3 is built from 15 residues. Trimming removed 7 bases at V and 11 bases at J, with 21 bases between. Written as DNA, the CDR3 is TGTGCCAGCAACCATGGGAGGCAGGGGAATCCACCCCTCCACTTT. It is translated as CASNHGRQGNPPLHF.

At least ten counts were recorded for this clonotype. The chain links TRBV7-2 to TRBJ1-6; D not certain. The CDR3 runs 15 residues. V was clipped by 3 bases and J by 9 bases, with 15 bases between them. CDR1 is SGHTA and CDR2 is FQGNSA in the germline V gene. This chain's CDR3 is CASSLRRSGGSPLHF. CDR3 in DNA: TGTGCCAGCAGCTTGAGGCGGTCAGGTGGTTCACCCCTCCACTTT. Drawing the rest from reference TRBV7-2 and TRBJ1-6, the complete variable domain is GAGVSQSPSNKVTEKGKDVELRCDPISGHTALYWYRQSLGQGLEFLIYFQGNSAPDKSGLPSDRFSAERTGGSVSTLTIQRTQQEDSAVYLCASSLRRSGGSPLHFGNGTRLTVT.

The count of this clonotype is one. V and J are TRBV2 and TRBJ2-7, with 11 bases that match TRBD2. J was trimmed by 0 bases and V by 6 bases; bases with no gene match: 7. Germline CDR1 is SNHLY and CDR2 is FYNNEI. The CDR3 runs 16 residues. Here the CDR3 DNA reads TGTGCCAGCAGCAAGCTAGCGGGGGGTCGCTCCTACGAGCAGTACTTC. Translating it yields CASSKLAGGRSYEQYF.

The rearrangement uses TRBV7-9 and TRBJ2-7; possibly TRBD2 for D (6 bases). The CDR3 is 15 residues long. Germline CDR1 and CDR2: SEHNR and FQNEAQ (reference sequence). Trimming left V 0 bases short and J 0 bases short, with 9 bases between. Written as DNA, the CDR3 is TGTGCCAGCAGCTTAGCGCTCGGGAGCTCCTACGAGCAGTACTTC. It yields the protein CASSLALGSSYEQYF.

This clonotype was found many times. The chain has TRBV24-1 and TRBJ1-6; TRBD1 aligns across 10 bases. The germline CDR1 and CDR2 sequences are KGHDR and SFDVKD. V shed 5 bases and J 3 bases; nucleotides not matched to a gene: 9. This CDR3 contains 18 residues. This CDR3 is CATSGGTGVVNYNSPLHF. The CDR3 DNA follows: TGTGCCACCAGTGGCGGGACAGGGGTTGTCAACTATAATTCACCCCTCCACTTT.

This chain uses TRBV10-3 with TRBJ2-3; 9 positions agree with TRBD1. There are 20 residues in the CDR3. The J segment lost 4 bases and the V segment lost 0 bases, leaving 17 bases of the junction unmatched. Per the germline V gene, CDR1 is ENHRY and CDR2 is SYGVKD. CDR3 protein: CAISESLGTGTGLHADTQYF. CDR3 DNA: TGTGCCATCAGTGAGTCTCTCGGGACAGGGACAGGACTGCACGCAGATACGCAGTATTTT.